Below, 10 T cell receptor beta chains from the same sample are listed, as sequenced in a study of PD-1 blockade in classical Hodgkin lymphoma. The assay was immunoSEQ multiplex PCR, and TCRdb's table has in-frame clones only and misses some. Of over 10,000 clones in the sample, 75% to 95% were seen once. In every patient, relapse followed autologous stem cell transplantation, while exposure to brentuximab vedotin differed. Material: peripheral blood mononuclear cells (PBMCs), obtained at baseline. Receptors were obtained from a human donor with classical Hodgkin lymphoma.

The chain has TRBV5-1 and TRBJ1-1, with D maybe TRBD1 (5 bases). The CDR3 consists of 13 residues. Trimming took 6 bases from V and 8 from J, leaving 17 bases between them. The V gene's germline CDR1 is SGHRS and CDR2 YFSETQ. CDR3 nucleotides: TGCGCCAGCATCCGGGAACCAGGGTTGGAAGCTTTCTTT. Amino acid sequence: CASIREPGLEAFF.

This chain joins TRBV28 and TRBJ1-2; D not resolved. Between the trimmed V and J ends, which lost 9 bases and 3 bases, there was a span of 11 bases. The CDR3 totals 12 residues. The germline V gene encodes CDR1 MDHEN and CDR2 SYDVKM. For the CDR3, the DNA is TGTGCCAGTGCGGCAGGATACTATGGCTACACCTTC. Translation gives CASAAGYYGYTF.

This sequence joins TRBV30 and TRBJ1-6; 9 positions match TRBD1. The CDR3 sequence is 15 residues long. The germline gives CDR1 GTSNPN, CDR2 SVGIG (reference sequence). With 2 bases clipped from V and 10 bases from J, the junction kept 9 bases outside the gene matches. The CDR3 here is CAWSPTGGVGSPLHF. CDR3 sequence (DNA): TGTGCCTGGAGTCCGACAGGGGGGGTAGGATCACCCCTCCACTTT.

J is TRBJ2-7 and V is TRBV5-1; 9 bases are a match to TRBD1. The CDR3 is 15 residues long. The trim removed 2 bases at V and 3 bases at J, leaving 6 bases unmatched. Germline CDR1 and CDR2: SGHRS and YFSETQ. CDR3 residues: CASSLVPGQGYEQYF. The CDR3 DNA follows: TGCGCCAGCAGCTTAGTGCCGGGACAGGGCTACGAGCAGTACTTC.

The rearrangement joins TRBV28 to TRBJ1-4; possibly TRBD1 for D (6 bases). V lost 3 bases and J lost 8, with 16 bases in between. CDR1 MDHEN and CDR2 SYDVKM come from the germline V gene. The CDR3 consists of 15 residues. Written as DNA, the CDR3 is TGTGCCAGCAGTTTGGCGGGGGCCGGTCTAGAAAAACTGTTTTTT. Amino acid sequence: CASSLAGAGLEKLFF. The full variable domain, its missing parts supplied by reference TRBV28 and TRBJ1-4, is DVKVTQSSRYLVKRTGEKVFLECVQDMDHENMFWYRQDPGLGLRLIYFSYDVKMKEKGDIPEGYSVSREKKERFSLILESASTNQTSMYLCASSLAGAGLEKLFFGSGTQLSVL.

The rearrangement links TRBV7-6 to TRBJ1-3; D is undetermined. Per germline, CDR1 SGHVS and CDR2 FNYEAQ. The V end was cut by 1 base, the J end by 0 bases, with 10 bases between. The length of the CDR3 is 16 residues. CDR3 in DNA: TGTGCCAGCAGCTTAGATTCGGCCAGCTCTGGAAACACCATATATTTT. Translating it yields CASSLDSASSGNTIYF.

The J gene is TRBJ2-1, the V gene TRBV6-5; D is perhaps TRBD2 (5 bases). V was trimmed by 4 bases and J by 2 bases, leaving 12 bases between them. Germline CDR1 MNHEY, CDR2 SVGAGI. CDR3 length equals 15 residues. This CDR3 is CASSFRTPPYNEQFF. As DNA, the CDR3 is TGTGCCAGCAGTTTCAGGACTCCCCCCTACAATGAGCAGTTCTTC.

V and J are TRBV19 and TRBJ1-1, with TRBD1 as a possible D gene (5 bases). From germline, CDR1 is LNHDA and CDR2 SQIVND (reference sequence). This CDR3 has 17 amino acids. Between the trimmed V and J ends, which lost 3 bases and 1 base, there was a span of 18 bases. The CDR3 DNA is TGTGCCAGTAGTATTTGGCGAACAGGAGGGTGGAACACTGAAGCTTTCTTT. Its translation: CASSIWRTGGWNTEAFF.

The V and J genes are TRBV27 and TRBJ2-5; 15 nucleotides line up with TRBD2. The CDR3 sequence is 16 residues long. Trimming cost V 5 bases and J 5 bases; bases outside gene matches: 6. CDR1 and CDR2 (germline): MNHEY, SMNVEV (reference sequence). The CDR3, as DNA: TGTGCCAGCAGTGGACTAGCGGGGGGGCTGGGGGAGACCCAGTACTTC. This sequence encodes CASSGLAGGLGETQYF.

The DNA for the CDR3 is TGTGCCAGCAGTGCCAGCGGGGGGAAAAACATTCAGTACTTC. Protein sequence: CASSASGGKNIQYF. The genes are TRBV6-4 and TRBJ2-4; 9 bases line up with TRBD2. The CDR3 sequence is 14 residues long. CDR1 and CDR2 from the germline V gene are MRHNA and SNTAGT. J was trimmed by 4 bases and V by 4 bases; bases with no gene match: 2.